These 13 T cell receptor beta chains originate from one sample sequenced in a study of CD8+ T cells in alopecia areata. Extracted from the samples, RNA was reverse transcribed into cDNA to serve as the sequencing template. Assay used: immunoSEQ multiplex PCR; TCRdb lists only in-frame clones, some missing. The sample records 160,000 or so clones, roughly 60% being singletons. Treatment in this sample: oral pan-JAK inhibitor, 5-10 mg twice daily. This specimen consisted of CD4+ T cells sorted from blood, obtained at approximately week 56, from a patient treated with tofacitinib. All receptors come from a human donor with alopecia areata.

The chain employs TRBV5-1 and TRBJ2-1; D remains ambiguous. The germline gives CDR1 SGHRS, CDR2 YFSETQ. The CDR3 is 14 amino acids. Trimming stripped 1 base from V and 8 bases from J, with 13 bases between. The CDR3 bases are TGCGCCAGCAGCTTGAGGGTTGGTGGAGATGAGCAGTTCTTC. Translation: CASSLRVGGDEQFF.

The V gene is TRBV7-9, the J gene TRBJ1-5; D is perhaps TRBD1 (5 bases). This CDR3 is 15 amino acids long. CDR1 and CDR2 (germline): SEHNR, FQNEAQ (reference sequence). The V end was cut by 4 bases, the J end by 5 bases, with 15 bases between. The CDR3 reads CASSSTRGRDQPQHF. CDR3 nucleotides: TGTGCCAGCAGCTCGACGCGGGGCAGGGATCAGCCCCAGCATTTT.

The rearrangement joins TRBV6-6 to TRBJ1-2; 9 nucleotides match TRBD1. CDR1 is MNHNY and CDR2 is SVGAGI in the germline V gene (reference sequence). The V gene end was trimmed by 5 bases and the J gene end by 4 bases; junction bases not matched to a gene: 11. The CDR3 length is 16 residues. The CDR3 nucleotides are TGTGCCAGCAGTACGCCGCCGGGACAGGGTGGCTATGGCTACACCTTC. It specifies CASSTPPGQGGYGYTF.

As DNA, the CDR3 is TGTGCCAGCAGTTTAGACCCCACCGGGGAGCTGTTTTTT. It translates to CASSLDPTGELFF. The chain carries TRBV2 and TRBJ2-2; unclear D gene. The V gene lost 5 bases and the J gene lost 4 bases, with 8 bases spanning the gap. The CDR3 covers 13 residues. Germline V gene lookup returns CDR1 SNHLY and CDR2 FYNNEI.

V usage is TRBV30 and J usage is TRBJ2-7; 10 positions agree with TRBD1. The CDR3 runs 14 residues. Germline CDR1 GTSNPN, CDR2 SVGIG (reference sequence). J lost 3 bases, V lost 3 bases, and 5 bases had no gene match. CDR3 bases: TGTGCCTGGAGGGCAGACAGGGGGCTCTACGAGCAGTACTTC. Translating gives CAWRADRGLYEQYF.

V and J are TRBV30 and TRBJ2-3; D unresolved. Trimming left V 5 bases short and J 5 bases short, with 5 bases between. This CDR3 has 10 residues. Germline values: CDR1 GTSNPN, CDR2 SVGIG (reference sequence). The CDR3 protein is CAWGEDTQYF. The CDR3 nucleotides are TGTGCCTGGGGTGAAGATACGCAGTATTTT.

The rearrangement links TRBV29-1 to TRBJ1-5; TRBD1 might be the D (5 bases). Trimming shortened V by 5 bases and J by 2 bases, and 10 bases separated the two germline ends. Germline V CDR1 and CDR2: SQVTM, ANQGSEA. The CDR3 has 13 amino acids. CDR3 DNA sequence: TGCAGCGTTCAACCGGGGGGCAATCAGCCCCAGCATTTT. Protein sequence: CSVQPGGNQPQHF.

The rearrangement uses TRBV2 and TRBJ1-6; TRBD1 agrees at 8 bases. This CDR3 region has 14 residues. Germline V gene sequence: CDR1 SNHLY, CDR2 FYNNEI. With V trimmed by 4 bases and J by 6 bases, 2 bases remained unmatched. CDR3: CASSVTGGNSPLHF. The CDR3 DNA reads TGTGCCAGCAGTGTAACAGGGGGTAATTCACCCCTCCACTTT.

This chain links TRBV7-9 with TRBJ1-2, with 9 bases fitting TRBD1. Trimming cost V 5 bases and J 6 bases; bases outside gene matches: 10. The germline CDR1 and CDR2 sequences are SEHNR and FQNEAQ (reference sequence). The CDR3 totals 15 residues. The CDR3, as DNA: TGTGCCAGCAGCCCGATAGGACAGGGGATCAATGGCTACACCTTC. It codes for CASSPIGQGINGYTF.

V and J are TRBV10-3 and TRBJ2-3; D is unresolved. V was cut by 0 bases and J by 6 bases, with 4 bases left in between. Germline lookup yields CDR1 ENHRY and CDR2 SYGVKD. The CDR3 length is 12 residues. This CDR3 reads CAISESPDTQYF. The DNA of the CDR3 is TGTGCCATCAGTGAGTCGCCGGATACGCAGTATTTT.

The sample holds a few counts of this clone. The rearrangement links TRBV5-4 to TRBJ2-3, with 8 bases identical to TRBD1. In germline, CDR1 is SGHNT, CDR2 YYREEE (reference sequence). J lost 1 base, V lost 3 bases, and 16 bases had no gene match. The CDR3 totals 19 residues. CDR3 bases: TGTGCCAGCAGCTCCACCCACCTCGGACAGGGCGGTCGCACAGATACGCAGTATTTT. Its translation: CASSSTHLGQGGRTDTQYF.

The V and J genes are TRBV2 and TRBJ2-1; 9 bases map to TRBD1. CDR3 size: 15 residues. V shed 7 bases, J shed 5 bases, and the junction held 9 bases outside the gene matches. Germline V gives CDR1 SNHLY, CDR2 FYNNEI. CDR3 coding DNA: TGTGCCAGCAACCTTCGGGACAGGGTTAACAATGAGCAGTTCTTC. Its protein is CASNLRDRVNNEQFF.

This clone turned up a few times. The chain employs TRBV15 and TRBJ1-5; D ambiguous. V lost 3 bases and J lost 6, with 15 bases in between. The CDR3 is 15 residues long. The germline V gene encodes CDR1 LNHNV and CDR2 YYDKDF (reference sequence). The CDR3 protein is CATSSVGIAGQPQHF. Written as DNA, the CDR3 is TGTGCCACCAGCAGCGTGGGTATAGCGGGTCAGCCCCAGCATTTT. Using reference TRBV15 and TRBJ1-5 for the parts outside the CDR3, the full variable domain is DAMVIQNPRYQVTQFGKPVTLSCSQTLNHNVMYWYQQKSSQAPKLLFHYYDKDFNNEADTPDNFQSRRPNTSFCFLDIRSPGLGDTAMYLCATSSVGIAGQPQHFGDGTRLSIL.